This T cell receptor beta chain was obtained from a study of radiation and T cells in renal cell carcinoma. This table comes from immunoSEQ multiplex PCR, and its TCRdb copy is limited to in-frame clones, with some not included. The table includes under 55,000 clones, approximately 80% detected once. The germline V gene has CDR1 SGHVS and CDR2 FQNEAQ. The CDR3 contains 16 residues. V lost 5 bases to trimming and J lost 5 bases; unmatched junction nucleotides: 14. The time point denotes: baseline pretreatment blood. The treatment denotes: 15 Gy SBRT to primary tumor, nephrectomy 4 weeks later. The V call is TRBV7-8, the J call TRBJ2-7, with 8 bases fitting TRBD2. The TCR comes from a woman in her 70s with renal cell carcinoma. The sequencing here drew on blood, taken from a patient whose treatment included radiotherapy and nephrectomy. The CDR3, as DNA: TGTGCCAGCAGCCCCCTCCTCGGGAGGGCCGAAGACGAGCAGTACTTC. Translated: CASSPLLGRAEDEQYF.